These 27 T cell receptor beta chains originate from one sample sequenced in a study of shared clonotypes between healthy human individuals. Method: immunoSEQ multiplex PCR; TCRdb's copy keeps in-frame clones and lacks some. Here the sample spans roughly 1.4 million clones, around 98.5% being singletons. The specimen sequenced was naive CD4+ T cells sorted from blood. The sample's subset: CD45RA+ positively selected. Receptors were obtained from a man aged 30-40 years in good health.

The rearrangement links TRBV27 to TRBJ2-3; TRBD2 agrees at 11 bases. The CDR3 totals 15 residues. The germline V gene has CDR1 MNHEY and CDR2 SMNVEV (reference sequence). V shed 3 bases and J 5 bases; nucleotides not matched to a gene: 4. CDR3 DNA: TGTGCCAGCAGTTTTAGCGGGAGGGCCCGAGATACGCAGTATTTT. Translation gives CASSFSGRARDTQYF.

The chain links TRBV7-6 to TRBJ2-1, with D maybe TRBD1 (7 bases). This CDR3 comprises 16 residues. From germline, CDR1 is SGHVS and CDR2 FNYEAQ. Trimming took off 1 base at V and 4 bases at J, with 14 bases between the two ends. CDR3 amino acids: CASSLEQGGLYNEQFF. DNA for the CDR3: TGTGCCAGCAGCTTAGAGCAGGGGGGACTTTACAATGAGCAGTTCTTC.

The chain uses TRBV6-5 and TRBJ2-7; 8 positions match TRBD1. CDR1 is MNHEY, CDR2 SVGAGI, per germline. V lost 4 bases, J lost 5 bases, and 13 bases stayed unmatched. This CDR3 contains 16 residues. The CDR3 region has the DNA TGTGCCAGCAGTTCGACTTACAGGGGGACGGCGGACGAGCAGTACTTC. Its translation is CASSSTYRGTADEQYF.

The chain is built from TRBV7-2 and TRBJ1-5, with 7 bases lining up with TRBD1. The length of the CDR3 is 13 residues. Germline trimming cut 4 bases from V and 9 bases from J; bases unmatched to any gene: 6. CDR1 and CDR2 (germline): SGHTA, FQGNSA. The CDR3 region has the DNA TGTGCCAGCAGCTCCTACAGGGGAGTGCCCCAGCATTTT. Its protein is CASSSYRGVPQHF.

The chain recombines TRBV6-5 with TRBJ2-4; the match to TRBD1 covers 7 bases. With V trimmed by 6 bases and J by 4 bases, 6 bases remained unmatched. The germline gives CDR1 MNHEY, CDR2 SVGAGI. The CDR3 sequence is 14 residues long. The CDR3 protein is CASSPGTEKNIQYF. CDR3 sequence (DNA): TGTGCCAGCAGCCCCGGGACAGAGAAAAACATTCAGTACTTC.

The chain carries TRBV5-6 and TRBJ1-5; D gene unclear. This CDR3 region has 14 residues. Germline V lookup: CDR1 SGHDT, CDR2 YYEEEE. V was trimmed by 0 bases and J by 3 bases, leaving 7 bases between them. CDR3 nucleotides: TGTGCCAGCAGCTTGGGTTGGATCAATCAGCCCCAGCATTTT. The encoded protein is CASSLGWINQPQHF.

The rearrangement links TRBV27 to TRBJ2-7; D is unclear. Between the trimmed V and J ends, which lost 8 bases and 1 base, there was a span of 21 bases. The CDR3 totals 16 residues. Per the germline V gene, CDR1 is MNHEY and CDR2 is SMNVEV (reference sequence). CDR3 sequence reads: CASATHRRARSYEQYF. DNA of the CDR3: TGTGCCAGCGCGACACACAGACGGGCCAGGTCCTACGAGCAGTACTTC.

The V gene is TRBV19, the J gene TRBJ1-2; maybe TRBD1 (6 bases). The CDR3 sequence is 12 residues long. Germline loops: CDR1 LNHDA, CDR2 SQIVND (reference sequence). The V gene lost 7 bases and the J gene lost 9 bases, with 15 bases spanning the gap. The CDR3 here is CASTTTGQSYTF. CDR3 nucleotide sequence: TGTGCCAGTACCACCACAGGGCAGAGCTACACCTTC.

The chain has TRBV7-9 and TRBJ2-3, with 11 bases that match TRBD2. Losses at the gene ends were 1 base for V and 2 bases for J; bases not matched to a gene: 8. The germline V gene encodes CDR1 SEHNR and CDR2 FQNEAQ (reference sequence). The CDR3 is 18 residues long. CDR3 in amino acids: CASSLELAGGKPTDTQYF. The DNA for the CDR3 is TGTGCCAGCAGCTTAGAGCTAGCGGGAGGAAAACCCACAGATACGCAGTATTTT.

This clone was counted a single time. The chain uses TRBV5-1 and TRBJ2-5; D unresolved. CDR1 and CDR2 from the germline V gene are SGHRS and YFSETQ. The CDR3 is made up of 12 amino acids. V lost 5 bases and J 2 bases, leaving 7 bases between the germline ends. The chain's CDR3 is CASRKTQETQYF. The DNA of the CDR3 is TGCGCCAGCAGGAAGACTCAAGAGACCCAGTACTTC.

The chain combines TRBV27 with TRBJ2-3; possibly TRBD2 for D (5 bases). The CDR3 runs to 14 residues. V lost 2 bases and J lost 2, with 8 bases in between. CDR1 and CDR2 (germline): MNHEY, SMNVEV (reference sequence). CDR3 DNA: TGTGCCAGCAGTTTAGTCGGGATCACAGATACGCAGTATTTT. It yields the protein CASSLVGITDTQYF.

The CDR3 loop reads CASNLPGLAGEGVTGELFF. The CDR3 region has the DNA TGTGCCAGTAACCTCCCGGGACTAGCGGGAGAAGGGGTAACCGGGGAGCTGTTTTTT. The chain combines TRBV19 with TRBJ2-2; 14 positions agree with TRBD2. Looked up from germline, CDR1 is LNHDA and CDR2 is SQIVND (reference sequence). The V segment lost 7 bases and the J segment 5 bases; nucleotides outside the gene matches: 15. The CDR3 contains 19 residues.

The CDR3, as DNA: TGTGCCAGCAGTTCCCTCCCCCCCGATACGCAGTATTTT. Translation gives CASSSLPPDTQYF. This chain connects TRBV27 to TRBJ2-3; D remains ambiguous. CDR1 and CDR2 from the germline V gene are MNHEY and SMNVEV (reference sequence). Trimming cost V 4 bases and J 6 bases, with 11 bases left between them. The CDR3 loop spans 13 amino acids.

The chain has TRBV9 and TRBJ2-2, with D tentatively TRBD1 (5 bases). Trimming left V 0 bases short and J 0 bases short, with 15 bases between. Germline CDR1 and CDR2: SGDLS and YYNGEE. The CDR3 extends over 18 amino acids. CDR3 loop: CASSVVPTLTANTGELFF. In DNA, the CDR3 is TGTGCCAGCAGCGTAGTTCCCACCTTGACAGCGAACACCGGGGAGCTGTTTTTT.

This chain joins TRBV5-4 and TRBJ2-3; 9 bases align to TRBD2. V shed 7 bases and J 5 bases; nucleotides not matched to a gene: 11. The CDR3 sequence is 15 residues long. CDR1 SGHNT and CDR2 YYREEE come from the germline V gene (reference sequence). CDR3: CASLGRLAGRDTQYF. The CDR3 bases are TGTGCCAGCTTAGGGAGGCTAGCGGGAAGAGATACGCAGTATTTT.

This chain links TRBV5-5 with TRBJ1-3; weak D call: TRBD1 (6 bases). V was clipped by 4 bases and J by 0 bases, with 11 bases between them. The germline gives CDR1 SGHKS, CDR2 YYEKEE (reference sequence). The CDR3 spans 15 residues. CDR3 DNA sequence: TGTGCCAGCAGCCTCACGGACAGCTCTGGAAACACCATATATTTT. Its translation: CASSLTDSSGNTIYF.

The V gene is TRBV5-5, the J gene TRBJ1-1; D not certain. V shed 6 bases and J shed 1 base, with 13 bases lying between them. The CDR3 totals 14 residues. Germline CDR1 SGHKS, CDR2 YYEKEE (reference sequence). The CDR3 loop reads CASKDRTANTEAFF. The CDR3 nucleotides read TGTGCCAGCAAAGATCGGACGGCGAACACTGAAGCTTTCTTT.

This chain joins TRBV4-1 and TRBJ2-7, with D possibly TRBD1 on 6 matching bases. Germline V gene lookup returns CDR1 MGHRA and CDR2 YSYEKL. The CDR3 loop spans 14 amino acids. Trimming took off 4 bases at V and 0 bases at J, with 10 bases between the two ends. CDR3 nucleotides: TGCGCCAGCAGCCTCACAGGGAGCTCCTACGAGCAGTACTTC. This sequence encodes CASSLTGSSYEQYF.

The chain uses TRBV28 and TRBJ2-7; TRBD1 aligns across 10 bases. The J segment lost 5 bases and the V segment lost 2 bases, leaving 6 bases of the junction unmatched. The CDR3 loop spans 15 amino acids. Germline values: CDR1 MDHEN, CDR2 SYDVKM. The DNA of the CDR3 is TGTGCCAGCAGTTTAGGGACAGGGGAGTTCGACGAGCAGTACTTC. It codes for CASSLGTGEFDEQYF.

V usage is TRBV18 and J usage is TRBJ2-1; no definite D call. The germline V and J ends were trimmed by 2 bases and 7 bases, with 9 bases remaining between them. The CDR3 runs to 13 residues. CDR1 and CDR2 (germline): KGHSH, LQKENI. The CDR3 bases are TGTGCCAGCTCACCATGGGCCGGGAATGAGCAGTTCTTC. This translates into CASSPWAGNEQFF.

The chain employs TRBV19 and TRBJ1-5; D might be TRBD1 (6 bases). Germline lookup yields CDR1 LNHDA and CDR2 SQIVND (reference sequence). V was cut by 3 bases and J by 0 bases, with 12 bases left in between. The CDR3 runs to 16 residues. The CDR3 region is CASSILGQNSNQPQHF. CDR3 bases: TGTGCCAGTAGTATCTTAGGACAGAATAGCAATCAGCCCCAGCATTTT.

The chain joins TRBV5-1 to TRBJ2-3; either TRBD1 or TRBD2 may supply D (6 bases each). The CDR3 loop spans 16 amino acids. The V gene lost 5 bases and the J gene lost 4 bases, with 20 bases spanning the gap. The germline V gene has CDR1 SGHRS and CDR2 YFSETQ. The CDR3 spells CASSSGASSIPDTQYF. The DNA of the CDR3 is TGCGCCAGCAGTTCGGGGGCTAGCTCAATACCAGATACGCAGTATTTT. Based on the CDR3 plus reference TRBV5-1 and TRBJ2-3, the full variable domain is KAGVTQTPRYLIKTRGQQVTLSCSPISGHRSVSWYQQTPGQGLQFLFEYFSETQRNKGNFPGRFSGRQFSNSRSEMNVSTLELGDSALYLCASSSGASSIPDTQYFGPGTRLTVL.

The chain employs TRBV5-1 and TRBJ1-2, with 7 nucleotides matching TRBD1. CDR1 and CDR2 (germline): SGHRS, YFSETQ. Trimming took 3 bases from V and 3 from J; bases not matched to a gene: 5. The CDR3 has 14 residues. The CDR3 reads CASSSDRVYYGYTF. The CDR3 bases are TGCGCCAGCAGCTCCGACAGGGTCTACTATGGCTACACCTTC. The variable domain in full, with the rest retrieved from reference TRBV5-1 and TRBJ1-2, is KAGVTQTPRYLIKTRGQQVTLSCSPISGHRSVSWYQQTPGQGLQFLFEYFSETQRNKGNFPGRFSGRQFSNSRSEMNVSTLELGDSALYLCASSSDRVYYGYTFGSGTRLTVV.

In this sample, this clone turned up once. This chain joins TRBV5-1 and TRBJ2-1; 13 bases agree with TRBD2. Trimming removed 4 bases from V and 8 bases from J; junction bases left unmatched: 6. The CDR3 contains 15 residues. Germline V gives CDR1 SGHRS, CDR2 YFSETQ. The CDR3 coding sequence is TGCGCCAGCAGCATAGGACTAGCGGGAGTCGATGAGCAGTTCTTC. Its translation: CASSIGLAGVDEQFF.

The V gene is TRBV10-3, the J gene TRBJ2-7, with D tentatively TRBD2 (5 bases). CDR3 length equals 14 residues. The V end lost 6 bases, the J end lost 7 bases, and 19 bases lay between the germline ends. In germline, CDR1 is ENHRY, CDR2 SYGVKD. CDR3 sequence reads: CAIRTRAGKKEQYF. The CDR3 DNA follows: TGTGCCATCAGGACGAGGGCAGGCAAGAAAGAGCAGTACTTC.

The J gene is TRBJ2-3, the V gene TRBV5-1, with D possibly TRBD2 on 5 matching bases. The V end was cut by 2 bases, the J end by 1 base, with 14 bases between. Per the germline V gene, CDR1 is SGHRS and CDR2 is YFSETQ. The CDR3 runs to 16 residues. CDR3 coding DNA: TGCGCCAGCAGCTTTTCCCCGGGATCAGGCACAGATACGCAGTATTTT. Encoded protein: CASSFSPGSGTDTQYF.

This chain links TRBV5-1 with TRBJ2-2; D uncertain. The CDR3 is made up of 13 amino acids. Trimming removed 1 base at V and 6 bases at J, with 7 bases between. Germline CDR1 SGHRS, CDR2 YFSETQ. The CDR3 is CASSLREAGELFF. CDR3 DNA sequence: TGCGCCAGCAGCTTGAGGGAAGCCGGGGAGCTGTTTTTT.